This TCR beta chain came from a study of graft-versus-host responses after intestinal transplantation. Study-wide background: Recipients underwent multivisceral, liver-intestinal, or isolated intestinal transplants.

Turning to this clone: Its antigen is still unknown.

Per germline, CDR1 SGDLS and CDR2 YYNGEE. This CDR3 region has 15 residues. V gave up 3 bases and J gave up 10 bases; unmatched junction bases: 12. The assay was immunoSEQ multiplex PCR, and TCRdb's table has in-frame clones only and misses some. The data show about 96,000 clones, 80% to 95% seen once. The sample here was unstimulated CD4+ T cells sorted from spleen or lymph node cells, taken before intestinal transplant. This sequence originates from a human donor who received an intestinal transplant. This sequence joins TRBV9 and TRBJ2-1; 8 bases map to TRBD2. This CDR3 reads CASSGGTSVQGEQFF. CDR3 DNA: TGTGCCAGCAGCGGCGGGACTAGTGTTCAAGGGGAGCAGTTCTTC.